Listed below are T cell receptor beta chains from one sample, sequenced in a study of blood T cell repertoires in COVID-19. TCRdb keeps only in-frame clones here, not all; method: immunoSEQ multiplex PCR. The table records some 88,000 clones, around 85% of them present only once. Sequencing was carried out using peripheral blood. These receptors were obtained from a woman in her seventies with acute or convalescent COVID-19. CDR3s include the opening cysteine and the closing phenylalanine or tryptophan. Fields, in order: D gene, CDR3 length, clone size, J gene, V gene, CDR3 DNA, CDR3 protein. A D gene is named only where the DNA matches it firmly. Not every row has a clone size; where given, it reads once, few, many or a size class.

d_gene: .
len: 18
abundance: few
j_gene: TRBJ1-4
v_gene: TRBV6-4
CDR3nt: TGTGCCAGCAGTGACTATCGTCGAGAGCCAATAACTAATGAAAAACTGTTTTTT
CDR3aa: CASSDYRREPITNEKLFF

d_gene: TRBD2
len: 14
abundance: .
j_gene: TRBJ2-1
v_gene: TRBV19
CDR3nt: TGTGCCAGTAGCCCTAGCGGGAGGGACAATGAGCAGTTCTTC
CDR3aa: CASSPSGRDNEQFF

d_gene: .
len: 13
abundance: .
j_gene: TRBJ2-3
v_gene: TRBV18
CDR3nt: TGTGCCAGCTCACCCTCTGGCACAGATACGCAGTATTTT
CDR3aa: CASSPSGTDTQYF

d_gene: TRBD2
len: 16
abundance: .
j_gene: TRBJ2-2
v_gene: TRBV19
CDR3nt: TGTGCCAGTAGCCCACGGGCTAGCGGGACCTCCGGGGAGCTGTTTTTT
CDR3aa: CASSPRASGTSGELFF

d_gene: .
len: 15
abundance: .
j_gene: TRBJ1-5
v_gene: TRBV18
CDR3nt: TGTGCCAGCTCACGAGGGGCGGGAGGCAATCAGCCCCAGCATTTT
CDR3aa: CASSRGAGGNQPQHF

d_gene: .
len: 15
abundance: .
j_gene: TRBJ2-3
v_gene: TRBV14
CDR3nt: TGTGCCAGCAGCCAGCCAGGCGTCATATCAGATACGCAGTATTTT
CDR3aa: CASSQPGVISDTQYF

d_gene: .
len: 12
abundance: .
j_gene: TRBJ2-4
v_gene: TRBV19
CDR3nt: TGTGCCAGTAGTATACCCGGCCGGGGACAGTACTTC
CDR3aa: CASSIPGRGQYF

d_gene: .
len: 12
abundance: .
j_gene: TRBJ1-1
v_gene: TRBV3-1/TRBV3-2
CDR3nt: TGTGCCAGCAGCCATGGAGACACTGAAGCTTTCTTT
CDR3aa: CASSHGDTEAFF

d_gene: .
len: 16
abundance: .
j_gene: TRBJ1-1
v_gene: TRBV21-1
CDR3nt: TGTGCCAGCAGCGAAATAACCGGGTCAGCAAGCACTGAAGCTTTCTTT
CDR3aa: CASSEITGSASTEAFF

d_gene: .
len: 14
abundance: .
j_gene: TRBJ2-1
v_gene: TRBV3-1/TRBV3-2
CDR3nt: TGTGCCAGCAGCCAAGACAGGGGCGAGAATGAGCAGTTCTTC
CDR3aa: CASSQDRGENEQFF

d_gene: TRBD2
len: 15
abundance: .
j_gene: TRBJ2-1
v_gene: TRBV24-1
CDR3nt: TGTGCCACCAGTGATTGGGTTACTAGCGGGGGTGAGCAGTTCTTC
CDR3aa: CATSDWVTSGGEQFF

d_gene: TRBD1
len: 14
abundance: .
j_gene: TRBJ1-1
v_gene: TRBV5-1
CDR3nt: TGCGCCAGCAGCGAGACAGGGGTCGGCACTGAAGCTTTCTTT
CDR3aa: CASSETGVGTEAFF

d_gene: .
len: 19
abundance: .
j_gene: TRBJ2-1
v_gene: TRBV21-1
CDR3nt: TGTGCCACCGGAGCAAGACATCTAGCGGGAGGGACCCCCTACAATGAGCAGTTCTTC
CDR3aa: CATGARHLAGGTPYNEQFF

d_gene: .
len: 18
abundance: .
j_gene: TRBJ2-2
v_gene: TRBV18
CDR3nt: TGTGCCAGCTCACCACTTGCGACAGGACTTGCGAACACCGGGGAGCTGTTTTTT
CDR3aa: CASSPLATGLANTGELFF

d_gene: .
len: 16
abundance: .
j_gene: TRBJ2-1
v_gene: TRBV7-2
CDR3nt: TGTGCCAGCAGCCGGAGCGGACTGCCACCTAGTAATGAGCAGTTCTTC
CDR3aa: CASSRSGLPPSNEQFF

d_gene: TRBD1
len: 18
abundance: .
j_gene: TRBJ2-5
v_gene: TRBV11-2
CDR3nt: TGTGCCAGCAGCCCTGTCGACCGGGACAGGAGGTACCAAGAGACCCAGTACTTC
CDR3aa: CASSPVDRDRRYQETQYF

d_gene: .
len: 12
abundance: .
j_gene: TRBJ2-3
v_gene: TRBV7-2
CDR3nt: TGTGCCAGCAGCTTTCCTCGGGATACGCAGTATTTT
CDR3aa: CASSFPRDTQYF

d_gene: TRBD2
len: 18
abundance: .
j_gene: TRBJ2-4
v_gene: TRBV11-2
CDR3nt: TGTGCCAGCAGCCAGGGACTAGCGGGGGCCGCAGCCAAAAACATTCAGTACTTC
CDR3aa: CASSQGLAGAAAKNIQYF

d_gene: TRBD2
len: 19
abundance: .
j_gene: TRBJ2-3
v_gene: TRBV27
CDR3nt: TGTGCCAGCAGCTTGCCGACTAGCGGGGACTACAGACGCACAGATACGCAGTATTTT
CDR3aa: CASSLPTSGDYRRTDTQYF

d_gene: .
len: 13
abundance: .
j_gene: TRBJ2-1
v_gene: TRBV11-2
CDR3nt: TGTGCCAGTCGGGCAGGGGCCTCATATGAGCAGTTCTTC
CDR3aa: CASRAGASYEQFF

d_gene: TRBD1
len: 12
abundance: .
j_gene: TRBJ1-1
v_gene: TRBV28
CDR3nt: TGTGCCAGCAGTTCGGGACAGTACGAAGCTTTCTTT
CDR3aa: CASSSGQYEAFF

d_gene: TRBD2
len: 16
abundance: .
j_gene: TRBJ2-5
v_gene: TRBV10-2
CDR3nt: TGCGCCAGCAGTGACCCTAGCGGGAGTGTAAGAAAGACCCAGTACTTC
CDR3aa: CASSDPSGSVRKTQYF

d_gene: .
len: 16
abundance: .
j_gene: TRBJ2-3
v_gene: TRBV5-1
CDR3nt: TGCGCCAGCAGCTTGGTGATGGGGCAGAGTTCAGATACGCAGTATTTT
CDR3aa: CASSLVMGQSSDTQYF

d_gene: TRBD2
len: 17
abundance: .
j_gene: TRBJ2-3
v_gene: TRBV4-2
CDR3nt: TGTGCCAGCAGCCAAGACAAAGCGGGGGGCGGTATAGATACGCAGTATTTT
CDR3aa: CASSQDKAGGGIDTQYF

d_gene: TRBD1
len: 16
abundance: .
j_gene: TRBJ2-2
v_gene: TRBV5-1
CDR3nt: TGCGCCAGCAGCTCGGGAGACAGGGGGCGGACCGGGGAGCTGTTTTTT
CDR3aa: CASSSGDRGRTGELFF

d_gene: .
len: 12
abundance: .
j_gene: TRBJ2-1
v_gene: TRBV6-6
CDR3nt: TGTGCCAGCAGCCTACCGGAGGGTGAGCAGTTCTTC
CDR3aa: CASSLPEGEQFF

d_gene: .
len: 12
abundance: few
j_gene: TRBJ1-1
v_gene: TRBV5-6
CDR3nt: TGTGCCAGCAGGAGGGTGAGCACTGAAGCTTTCTTT
CDR3aa: CASRRVSTEAFF

d_gene: TRBD1
len: 15
abundance: few
j_gene: TRBJ1-2
v_gene: TRBV10-3
CDR3nt: TGTGCCATCAGTGAACCCTCGACAGGGACGTCGGGCTACACCTTC
CDR3aa: CAISEPSTGTSGYTF

d_gene: .
len: 13
abundance: .
j_gene: TRBJ1-5
v_gene: TRBV19
CDR3nt: TGTGCCAGTAGTATCGGGGTGGGACAGCCCCAGCATTTT
CDR3aa: CASSIGVGQPQHF

d_gene: TRBD1
len: 13
abundance: .
j_gene: TRBJ2-1
v_gene: TRBV19
CDR3nt: TGTGCCAGTAGTATCAGGGGGCACAATGAGCAGTTCTTC
CDR3aa: CASSIRGHNEQFF

d_gene: .
len: 11
abundance: .
j_gene: TRBJ1-6
v_gene: TRBV19
CDR3nt: TGTGCCAGTAGCCATACAGGGCCCCTCCACTTT
CDR3aa: CASSHTGPLHF

d_gene: TRBD1
len: 18
abundance: once
j_gene: TRBJ2-1
v_gene: TRBV7-2
CDR3nt: TGTGCCAGCAGCTTAGTAGGACAGGGGACCTACTCCTACAATGAGCAGTTCTTC
CDR3aa: CASSLVGQGTYSYNEQFF

d_gene: .
len: 13
abundance: .
j_gene: TRBJ1-2
v_gene: TRBV5-6
CDR3nt: TGTGCCAGCAGTTTAACCCAGGGGACTGGCTACACCTTC
CDR3aa: CASSLTQGTGYTF

d_gene: TRBD2
len: 19
abundance: .
j_gene: TRBJ2-5
v_gene: TRBV9
CDR3nt: TGTGCCAGCAGCGTAGGAGCGGTCGGGGCTAGCGGGTACCAAGAGACCCAGTACTTC
CDR3aa: CASSVGAVGASGYQETQYF

d_gene: .
len: 15
abundance: .
j_gene: TRBJ1-4
v_gene: TRBV5-6
CDR3nt: TGTGCCAGCAGCACCCACAATGGGCTCACTGAAAAACTGTTTTTT
CDR3aa: CASSTHNGLTEKLFF

d_gene: .
len: 15
abundance: .
j_gene: TRBJ1-5
v_gene: TRBV19
CDR3nt: TGTGCCAGCCGAGTACAGGGCTGGGGCAATCAGCCCCAGCATTTT
CDR3aa: CASRVQGWGNQPQHF

d_gene: .
len: 17
abundance: once
j_gene: TRBJ2-1
v_gene: TRBV21-1
CDR3nt: .
CDR3aa: CASSKAFGQGSGHEQFF

d_gene: TRBD1
len: 14
abundance: .
j_gene: TRBJ2-5
v_gene: TRBV20-1
CDR3nt: TGCAGTGCTAGTGGGACAGGGGGCGCTCAGACCCAGTACTTC
CDR3aa: CSASGTGGAQTQYF

d_gene: TRBD2
len: 15
abundance: .
j_gene: TRBJ2-1
v_gene: TRBV9
CDR3nt: TGTGCCAGCAGCGAAAGCGGGATGACCTACAATGAGCAGTTCTTC
CDR3aa: CASSESGMTYNEQFF

d_gene: .
len: 14
abundance: .
j_gene: TRBJ1-1
v_gene: TRBV19
CDR3nt: TGTGCCAGTAGTATGGGCAGGGTGAACACTGAAGCTTTCTTT
CDR3aa: CASSMGRVNTEAFF

d_gene: TRBD1
len: 16
abundance: few
j_gene: TRBJ1-2
v_gene: TRBV4-1
CDR3nt: TGCGCCAGCAGCCAAGACCTCGGGGGACAGTACTATGGCTACACCTTC
CDR3aa: CASSQDLGGQYYGYTF

d_gene: TRBD2
len: 15
abundance: .
j_gene: TRBJ2-1
v_gene: TRBV11-3
CDR3nt: TGTGCCAGCAGCTTAAGTCTAGCGGGATACAATGAGCAGTTCTTC
CDR3aa: CASSLSLAGYNEQFF

d_gene: .
len: 14
abundance: .
j_gene: TRBJ1-1
v_gene: TRBV4-1
CDR3nt: TGCGCCAGCAGCCAAGATGAGGGAGAGGTGGAAGCTTTCTTT
CDR3aa: CASSQDEGEVEAFF

d_gene: .
len: 16
abundance: once
j_gene: TRBJ2-1
v_gene: TRBV7-2
CDR3nt: TGTGCCAGCAGAATAGGGGGGGGGAGCTCCTACAATGAGCAGTTCTTC
CDR3aa: CASRIGGGSSYNEQFF

d_gene: TRBD2
len: 19
abundance: .
j_gene: TRBJ2-2
v_gene: TRBV27
CDR3nt: TGTGCCAGCAGTCCTACCGGGACTAGCGGGGGGCAGAACACCGGGGAGCTGTTTTTT
CDR3aa: CASSPTGTSGGQNTGELFF

d_gene: .
len: 18
abundance: many
j_gene: TRBJ1-5
v_gene: TRBV19
CDR3nt: TGTGCCAGTAGTATATTGATGGTGGGGGGGTCCGGCAATCAGCCCCAGCATTTT
CDR3aa: CASSILMVGGSGNQPQHF

d_gene: .
len: 14
abundance: .
j_gene: TRBJ1-2
v_gene: TRBV6-5
CDR3nt: TGTGCCAGCAGTTGGGGGGGTGGGAACTATGGCTACACCTTC
CDR3aa: CASSWGGGNYGYTF

d_gene: TRBD2
len: 14
abundance: once
j_gene: TRBJ2-5
v_gene: TRBV7-2
CDR3nt: TGTGCCAGCAGCCCCGGACTAGCGCAAGAGACCCAGTACTTC
CDR3aa: CASSPGLAQETQYF

d_gene: TRBD1
len: 14
abundance: few
j_gene: TRBJ1-2
v_gene: TRBV24-1
CDR3nt: TGTGCCACCAGTGGGGACAGGGCCTTCTATGGCTACACCTTC
CDR3aa: CATSGDRAFYGYTF

d_gene: .
len: 16
abundance: .
j_gene: TRBJ1-2
v_gene: TRBV9
CDR3nt: TGTGCCAGCAGCGTAGAGGGCGGGATGTTCGGCTATGGCTACACCTTC
CDR3aa: CASSVEGGMFGYGYTF

d_gene: TRBD1
len: 17
abundance: .
j_gene: TRBJ1-3
v_gene: TRBV11-2
CDR3nt: TGTGCCAGCAGCCTCGGGACAGGGGTGATCACTGGAAACACCATATATTTT
CDR3aa: CASSLGTGVITGNTIYF

d_gene: TRBD1
len: 18
abundance: .
j_gene: TRBJ2-6
v_gene: TRBV27
CDR3nt: TGTGCCAGCAGTTTATATACAGGGGGTAGGTCTGGGGCCAACGTCCTGACTTTC
CDR3aa: CASSLYTGGRSGANVLTF

d_gene: .
len: 14
abundance: .
j_gene: TRBJ1-1
v_gene: TRBV5-1
CDR3nt: TGCGCCAGCAGCCCCTTGGACTGGAACACTGAAGCTTTCTTT
CDR3aa: CASSPLDWNTEAFF

d_gene: .
len: 15
abundance: .
j_gene: TRBJ2-1
v_gene: TRBV3-1/TRBV3-2
CDR3nt: TGTGCCAGCAGCCAAAAAGACTCCTTCTACAATGAGCAGTTCTTC
CDR3aa: CASSQKDSFYNEQFF